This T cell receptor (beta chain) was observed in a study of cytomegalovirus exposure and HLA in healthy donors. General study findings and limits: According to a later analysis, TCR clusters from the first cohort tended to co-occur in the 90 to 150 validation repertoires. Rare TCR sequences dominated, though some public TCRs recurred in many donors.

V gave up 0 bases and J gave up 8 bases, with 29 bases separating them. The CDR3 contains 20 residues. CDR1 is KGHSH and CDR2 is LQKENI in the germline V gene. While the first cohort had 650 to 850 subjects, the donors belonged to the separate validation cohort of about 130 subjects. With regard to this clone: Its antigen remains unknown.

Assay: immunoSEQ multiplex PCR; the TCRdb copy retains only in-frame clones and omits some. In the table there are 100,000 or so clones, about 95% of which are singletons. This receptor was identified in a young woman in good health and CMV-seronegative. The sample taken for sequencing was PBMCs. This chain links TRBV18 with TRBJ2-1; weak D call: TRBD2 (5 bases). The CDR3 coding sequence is TGTGCCAGCTCACCACCGGAGTCGCAGTCGGTTCTAGCCCGCTTCGATGAGCAGTTCTTC. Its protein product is CASSPPESQSVLARFDEQFF. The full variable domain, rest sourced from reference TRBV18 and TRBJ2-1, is NAGVMQNPRHLVRRRGQEARLRCSPMKGHSHVYWYRQLPEEGLKFMVYLQKENIIDESGMPKERFSAEFPKEGPSILRIQQVVRGDSAAYFCASSPPESQSVLARFDEQFFGPGTRLTVL.